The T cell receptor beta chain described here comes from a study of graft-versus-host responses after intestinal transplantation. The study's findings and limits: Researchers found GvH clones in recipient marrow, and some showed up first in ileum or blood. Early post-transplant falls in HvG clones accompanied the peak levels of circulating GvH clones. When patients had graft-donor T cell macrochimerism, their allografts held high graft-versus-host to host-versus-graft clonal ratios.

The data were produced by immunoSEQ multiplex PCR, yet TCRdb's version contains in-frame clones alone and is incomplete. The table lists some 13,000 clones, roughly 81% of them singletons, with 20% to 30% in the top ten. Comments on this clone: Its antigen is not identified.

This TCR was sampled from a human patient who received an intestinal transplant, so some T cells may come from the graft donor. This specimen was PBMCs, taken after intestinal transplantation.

The CDR3 nucleotides read TGTGCCAGCAGTGCTGGGACCGGGGAGCTGTTTTTT. Its translation is CASSAGTGELFF. The rearrangement joins TRBV2 to TRBJ2-2; no definite D call. The ends were cut back, 4 bases at V and 5 bases at J, with 5 bases in the middle. CDR3 length: 12 amino acids. In germline, CDR1 is SNHLY, CDR2 FYNNEI.